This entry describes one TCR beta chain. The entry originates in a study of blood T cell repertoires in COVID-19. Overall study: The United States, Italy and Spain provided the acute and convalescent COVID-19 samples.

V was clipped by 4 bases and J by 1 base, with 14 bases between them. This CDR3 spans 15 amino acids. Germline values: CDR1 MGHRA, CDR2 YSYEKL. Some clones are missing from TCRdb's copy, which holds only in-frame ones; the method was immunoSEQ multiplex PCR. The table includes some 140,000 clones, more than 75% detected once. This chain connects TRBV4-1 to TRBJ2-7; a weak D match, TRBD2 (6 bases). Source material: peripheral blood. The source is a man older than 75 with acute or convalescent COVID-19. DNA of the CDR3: TGCGCCAGCAGCCGGGGGGTCGGGAGTTCCTACGAGCAGTACTTC. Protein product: CASSRGVGSSYEQYF.